The clone carrying this TCR beta chain was counted a few times. Germline V gene sequence: CDR1 KGHDR, CDR2 SFDVKD. V lost 4 bases to trimming and J lost 0 bases; unmatched junction nucleotides: 2. The CDR3 is 15 amino acids. PCR was performed a second time for 7 to 11 cycles using a sample-barcoded 5' primer and a J-beta primer mix. TCRdb used MiXCR to reprocess the 5' RACE reads, holding one entry per CDR3 protein. The table includes about 1.5 million distinct CDR3 sequences, around 40% detected once. The data stem from a study of blood T cells in healthy people across ages. The sequenced sample consisted of blood. The sequence was obtained from a woman aged 18 to 35 in good health. This chain connects TRBV24-1 to TRBJ2-1; 7 bases match TRBD2. The CDR3 here is CATSEIAGSYNEQFF. The CDR3, as DNA: TGTGCCACCAGTGAAATAGCGGGCTCCTACAATGAGCAGTTCTTC.